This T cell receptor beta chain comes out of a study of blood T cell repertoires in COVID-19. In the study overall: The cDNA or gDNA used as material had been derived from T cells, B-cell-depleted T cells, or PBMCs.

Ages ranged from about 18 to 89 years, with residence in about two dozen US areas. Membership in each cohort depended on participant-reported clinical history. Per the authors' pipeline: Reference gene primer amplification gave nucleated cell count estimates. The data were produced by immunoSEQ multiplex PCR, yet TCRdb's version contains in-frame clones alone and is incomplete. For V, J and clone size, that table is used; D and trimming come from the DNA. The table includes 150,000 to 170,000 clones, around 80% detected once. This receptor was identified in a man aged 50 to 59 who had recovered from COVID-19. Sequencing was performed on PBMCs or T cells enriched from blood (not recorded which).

The CDR3 loop reads CASSVGLAKNIQYF. CDR3 bases: TGTGCCAGTAGTGTAGGACTAGCCAAAAACATTCAGTACTTC. The chain carries TRBV19 and TRBJ2-4; D might be TRBD2 (5 bases). Germline CDR1 and CDR2: LNHDA and SQIVND (reference sequence). V was cut by 5 bases and J by 0 bases, with 8 bases left in between. The CDR3 sequence is 14 residues long.